The source of this T cell receptor beta chain is a study of molecular identifiers for immune sequencing clone quantification. The V end lost 7 bases, the J end lost 5 bases, and 11 bases lay between the germline ends. This CDR3 spans 13 amino acids. Germline CDR1 reads SGHAT; CDR2 reads FQNNGV. This clonotype was detected a few times. Naive CD8 T cells were picked out by sorting for CD8+CD4-CCR7+CD45RA+. Preparation of the bulk TCR libraries relied on previously described methods and listed TCR primers. TCRdb called the PCR reads again in MiXCR, with one record for every CDR3 protein. The data hold 350,000 or so distinct CDR3 sequences, with over 20% observed a single time.

This rearrangement joins TRBV11-2 to TRBJ2-2; possible D gene TRBD2, 6 bases. This TCR was sampled from a human donor in good health. Some libraries in this study had Jurkat cell RNA spiked in. Sequencing was done on a sample of naive CD8+ T cells from blood, with Jurkat cell RNA spiked in. Documented subset: FACS-sorted CD8+CD4-CCR7+CD45RA+ naive T cells. The CDR3: CASTLGGTGELFF. The CDR3 DNA sequence: TGTGCCAGCACCCTGGGGGGTACCGGGGAGCTGTTTTTT.